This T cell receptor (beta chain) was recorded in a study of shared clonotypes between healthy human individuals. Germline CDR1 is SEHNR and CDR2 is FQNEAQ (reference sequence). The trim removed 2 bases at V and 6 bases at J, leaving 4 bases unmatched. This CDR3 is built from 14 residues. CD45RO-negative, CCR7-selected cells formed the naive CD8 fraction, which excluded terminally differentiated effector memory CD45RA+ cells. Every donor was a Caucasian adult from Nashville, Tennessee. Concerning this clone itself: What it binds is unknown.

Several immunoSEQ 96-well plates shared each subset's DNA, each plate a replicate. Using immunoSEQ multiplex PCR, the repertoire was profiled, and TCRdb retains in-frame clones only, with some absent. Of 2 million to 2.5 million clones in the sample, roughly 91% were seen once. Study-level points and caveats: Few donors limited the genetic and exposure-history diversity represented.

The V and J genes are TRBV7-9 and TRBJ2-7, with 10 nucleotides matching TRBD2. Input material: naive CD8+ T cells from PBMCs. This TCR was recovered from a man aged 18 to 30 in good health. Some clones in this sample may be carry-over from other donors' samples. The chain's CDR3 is CASSLKAGGLEQYF. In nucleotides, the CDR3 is TGTGCCAGCAGCTTAAAAGCGGGAGGGCTCGAGCAGTACTTC.